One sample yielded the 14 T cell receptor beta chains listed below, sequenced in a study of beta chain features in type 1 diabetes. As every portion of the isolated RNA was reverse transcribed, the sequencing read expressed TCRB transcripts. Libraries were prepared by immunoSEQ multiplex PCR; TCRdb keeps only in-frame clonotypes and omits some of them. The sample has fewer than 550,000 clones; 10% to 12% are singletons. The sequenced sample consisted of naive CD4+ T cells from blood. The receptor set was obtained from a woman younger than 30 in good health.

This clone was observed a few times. CDR3 bases: TGTGCCAGCAGCACCCCCGGAGGCAATCAGCCCCAGCATTTT. It yields the protein CASSTPGGNQPQHF. This chain links TRBV7-9 with TRBJ1-5; D not resolved. Trimming took off 5 bases at V and 2 bases at J, with 10 bases between the two ends. CDR1 is SEHNR and CDR2 is FQNEAQ in the germline V gene (reference sequence). The CDR3 covers 14 residues.

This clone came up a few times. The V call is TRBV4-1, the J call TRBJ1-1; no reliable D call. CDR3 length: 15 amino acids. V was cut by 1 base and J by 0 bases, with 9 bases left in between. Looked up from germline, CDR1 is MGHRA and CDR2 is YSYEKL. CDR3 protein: CASSQVGSLNTEAFF. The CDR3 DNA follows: TGCGCCAGCAGCCAAGTAGGCAGCCTGAACACTGAAGCTTTCTTT.

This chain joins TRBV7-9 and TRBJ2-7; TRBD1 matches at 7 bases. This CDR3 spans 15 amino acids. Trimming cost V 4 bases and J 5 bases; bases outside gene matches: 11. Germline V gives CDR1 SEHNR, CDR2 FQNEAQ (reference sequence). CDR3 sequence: CASSSGYRGHHEQYF. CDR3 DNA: TGTGCCAGCAGCTCGGGGTATAGGGGGCACCACGAGCAGTACTTC.

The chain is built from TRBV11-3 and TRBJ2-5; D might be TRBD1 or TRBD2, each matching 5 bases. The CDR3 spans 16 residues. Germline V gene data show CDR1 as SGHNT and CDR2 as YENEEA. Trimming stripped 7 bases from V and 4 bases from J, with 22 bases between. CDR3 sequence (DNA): TGTGCCAGCACCGGACTGGGGCCGTCGAGGGGAGAGACCCAGTACTTC. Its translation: CASTGLGPSRGETQYF. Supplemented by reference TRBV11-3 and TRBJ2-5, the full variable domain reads EAGVVQSPRYKIIEKKQPVAFWCNPISGHNTLYWYLQNLGQGPELLIRYENEEAVDDSQLPKDRFSAERLKGVDSTLKIQPAELGDSAVYLCASTGLGPSRGETQYFGPGTRLLVL.

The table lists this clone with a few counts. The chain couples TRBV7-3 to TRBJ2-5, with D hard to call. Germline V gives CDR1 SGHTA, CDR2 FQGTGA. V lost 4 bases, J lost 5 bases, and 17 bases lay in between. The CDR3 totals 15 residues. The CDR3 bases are TGTGCCAGCAGCTCCTTTGGCGGTACGGCGGAGACCCAGTACTTC. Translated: CASSSFGGTAETQYF.

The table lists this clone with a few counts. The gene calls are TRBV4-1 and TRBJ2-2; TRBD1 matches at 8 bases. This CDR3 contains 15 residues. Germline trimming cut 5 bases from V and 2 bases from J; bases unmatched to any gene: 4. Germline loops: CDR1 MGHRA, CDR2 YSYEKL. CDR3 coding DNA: TGCGCCAGCAGCAAGACAGGGGCCAACACCGGGGAGCTGTTTTTT. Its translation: CASSKTGANTGELFF.

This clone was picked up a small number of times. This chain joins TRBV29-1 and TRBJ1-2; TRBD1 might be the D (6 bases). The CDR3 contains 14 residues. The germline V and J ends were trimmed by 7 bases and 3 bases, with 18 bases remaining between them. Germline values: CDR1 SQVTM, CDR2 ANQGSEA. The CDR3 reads CSATTGAIYYGYTF. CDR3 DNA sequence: TGCAGCGCCACGACAGGCGCTATCTACTATGGCTACACCTTC. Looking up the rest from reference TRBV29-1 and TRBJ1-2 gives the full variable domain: SAVISQKPSRDICQRGTSLTIQCQVDSQVTMMFWYRQQPGQSLTLIATANQGSEATYESGFVIDKFPISRPNLTFSTLTVSNMSPEDSSIYLCSATTGAIYYGYTFGSGTRLTVV.

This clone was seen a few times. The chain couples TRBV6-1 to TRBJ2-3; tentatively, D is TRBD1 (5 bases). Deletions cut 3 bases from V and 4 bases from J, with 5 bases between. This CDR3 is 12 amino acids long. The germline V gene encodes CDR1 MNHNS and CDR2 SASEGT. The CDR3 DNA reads TGTGCCAGCAGTGAGACAGCAGATACGCAGTATTTT. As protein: CASSETADTQYF.

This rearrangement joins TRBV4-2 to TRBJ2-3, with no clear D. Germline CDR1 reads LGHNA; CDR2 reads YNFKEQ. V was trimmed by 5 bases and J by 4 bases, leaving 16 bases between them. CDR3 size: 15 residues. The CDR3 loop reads CASSSRSNVADTQYF. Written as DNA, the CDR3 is TGTGCCAGCAGCTCCCGTAGCAATGTCGCAGATACGCAGTATTTT.

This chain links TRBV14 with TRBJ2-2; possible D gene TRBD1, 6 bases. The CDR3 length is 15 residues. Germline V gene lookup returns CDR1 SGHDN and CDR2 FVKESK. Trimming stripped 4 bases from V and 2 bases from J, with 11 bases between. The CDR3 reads CASSPLTGNTGELFF. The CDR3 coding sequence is TGTGCCAGCAGCCCTCTGACAGGAAACACCGGGGAGCTGTTTTTT.

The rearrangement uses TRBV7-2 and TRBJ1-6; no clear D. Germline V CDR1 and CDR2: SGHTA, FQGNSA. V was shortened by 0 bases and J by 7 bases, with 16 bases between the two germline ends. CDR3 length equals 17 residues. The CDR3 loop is CASSLAQANIPNSPLHF. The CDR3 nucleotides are TGTGCCAGCAGCTTAGCGCAGGCTAACATACCCAATTCACCCCTCCACTTT.

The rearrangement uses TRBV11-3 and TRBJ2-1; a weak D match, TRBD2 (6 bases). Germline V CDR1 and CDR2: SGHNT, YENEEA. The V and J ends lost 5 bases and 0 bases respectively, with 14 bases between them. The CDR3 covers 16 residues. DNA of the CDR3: TGTGCCAGCAGCCCCCCTGGGGGGAGCTCCTACAATGAGCAGTTCTTC. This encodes CASSPPGGSSYNEQFF.

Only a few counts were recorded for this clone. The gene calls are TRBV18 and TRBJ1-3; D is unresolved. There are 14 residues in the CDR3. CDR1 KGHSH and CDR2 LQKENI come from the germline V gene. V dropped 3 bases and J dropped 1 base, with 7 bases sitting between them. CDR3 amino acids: CASSPSASGNTIYF. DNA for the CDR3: TGTGCCAGCTCACCTTCGGCATCTGGAAACACCATATATTTT.

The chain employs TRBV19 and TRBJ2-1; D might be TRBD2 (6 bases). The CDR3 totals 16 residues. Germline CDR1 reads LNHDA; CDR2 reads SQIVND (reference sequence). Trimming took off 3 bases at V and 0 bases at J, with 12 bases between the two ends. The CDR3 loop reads CASSMRFGGSYNEQFF. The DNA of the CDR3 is TGTGCCAGTAGTATGAGGTTCGGGGGCTCCTACAATGAGCAGTTCTTC. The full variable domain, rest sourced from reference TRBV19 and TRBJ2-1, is DGGITQSPKYLFRKEGQNVTLSCEQNLNHDAMYWYRQDPGQGLRLIYYSQIVNDFQKGDIAEGYSVSREKKESFPLTVTSAQKNPTAFYLCASSMRFGGSYNEQFFGPGTRLTVL.